The present T cell receptor (beta chain) was sequenced within a study of CD8 T cells in Susac syndrome. CDR3 length: 15 residues. Trimming cost V 1 base and J 6 bases; bases outside gene matches: 9. Germline V gene lookup returns CDR1 LGHNA and CDR2 YNFKEQ. RNA totalling roughly 0.5 to 1 ug underwent reverse transcription with random hexamers. TCR beta CDR3 was amplified by immunoSEQ multiplex PCR. This amplification extended across 54 Vbeta and 13 Jbeta segments. TCRdb fed the immunoSEQ multiplex PCR reads into MiXCR, producing one record per CDR3 protein. The profile shows roughly 52,000 distinct CDR3 sequences, approximately 95% of them singletons. The Susac syndrome patients fit the recently defined diagnostic criteria for definite or probable disease. TEMRA cells were enriched by FACS, while CD8+ and CD4+ T cells were obtained through a negative isolation that was performed magnetically.

This sequence joins TRBV4-2 and TRBJ2-7; 7 bases fit TRBD1. Sequenced: CD8+ T cells from PBMCs. The source of this sequence is a human donor with Susac syndrome. The CDR3 DNA reads TGTGCCAGCAGCCAAGTTAGGGACAGTTCGCGCGAGCAGTACTTC. Protein: CASSQVRDSSREQYF.